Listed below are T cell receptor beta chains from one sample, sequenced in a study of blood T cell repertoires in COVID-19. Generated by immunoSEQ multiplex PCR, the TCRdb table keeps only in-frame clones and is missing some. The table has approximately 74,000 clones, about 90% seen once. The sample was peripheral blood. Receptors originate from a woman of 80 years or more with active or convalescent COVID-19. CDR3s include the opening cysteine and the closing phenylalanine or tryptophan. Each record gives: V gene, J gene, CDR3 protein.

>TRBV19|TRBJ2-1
CASSDRLAGGDEQFF
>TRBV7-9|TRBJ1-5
CASSLAQGSQPQHF
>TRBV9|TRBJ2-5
CASSVKSGRETQYF
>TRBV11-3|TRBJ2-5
CASSSLAGGPGETQYF
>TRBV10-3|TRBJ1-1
CAIREQTEAFF
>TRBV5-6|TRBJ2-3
CASSYTGGPADTQYF
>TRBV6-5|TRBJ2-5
CASSSSLANQETQYF
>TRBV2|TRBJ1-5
CASSENLGGQPQHF
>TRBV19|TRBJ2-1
CASSIPNRVHYNEQFF
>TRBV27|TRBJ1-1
CASSLNRDTIMNTEAFF
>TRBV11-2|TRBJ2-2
CASRGGNRANTGELFF
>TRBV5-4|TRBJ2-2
CASSGTGKTGELFF
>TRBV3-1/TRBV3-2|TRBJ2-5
CASSQDFQVQETQYF